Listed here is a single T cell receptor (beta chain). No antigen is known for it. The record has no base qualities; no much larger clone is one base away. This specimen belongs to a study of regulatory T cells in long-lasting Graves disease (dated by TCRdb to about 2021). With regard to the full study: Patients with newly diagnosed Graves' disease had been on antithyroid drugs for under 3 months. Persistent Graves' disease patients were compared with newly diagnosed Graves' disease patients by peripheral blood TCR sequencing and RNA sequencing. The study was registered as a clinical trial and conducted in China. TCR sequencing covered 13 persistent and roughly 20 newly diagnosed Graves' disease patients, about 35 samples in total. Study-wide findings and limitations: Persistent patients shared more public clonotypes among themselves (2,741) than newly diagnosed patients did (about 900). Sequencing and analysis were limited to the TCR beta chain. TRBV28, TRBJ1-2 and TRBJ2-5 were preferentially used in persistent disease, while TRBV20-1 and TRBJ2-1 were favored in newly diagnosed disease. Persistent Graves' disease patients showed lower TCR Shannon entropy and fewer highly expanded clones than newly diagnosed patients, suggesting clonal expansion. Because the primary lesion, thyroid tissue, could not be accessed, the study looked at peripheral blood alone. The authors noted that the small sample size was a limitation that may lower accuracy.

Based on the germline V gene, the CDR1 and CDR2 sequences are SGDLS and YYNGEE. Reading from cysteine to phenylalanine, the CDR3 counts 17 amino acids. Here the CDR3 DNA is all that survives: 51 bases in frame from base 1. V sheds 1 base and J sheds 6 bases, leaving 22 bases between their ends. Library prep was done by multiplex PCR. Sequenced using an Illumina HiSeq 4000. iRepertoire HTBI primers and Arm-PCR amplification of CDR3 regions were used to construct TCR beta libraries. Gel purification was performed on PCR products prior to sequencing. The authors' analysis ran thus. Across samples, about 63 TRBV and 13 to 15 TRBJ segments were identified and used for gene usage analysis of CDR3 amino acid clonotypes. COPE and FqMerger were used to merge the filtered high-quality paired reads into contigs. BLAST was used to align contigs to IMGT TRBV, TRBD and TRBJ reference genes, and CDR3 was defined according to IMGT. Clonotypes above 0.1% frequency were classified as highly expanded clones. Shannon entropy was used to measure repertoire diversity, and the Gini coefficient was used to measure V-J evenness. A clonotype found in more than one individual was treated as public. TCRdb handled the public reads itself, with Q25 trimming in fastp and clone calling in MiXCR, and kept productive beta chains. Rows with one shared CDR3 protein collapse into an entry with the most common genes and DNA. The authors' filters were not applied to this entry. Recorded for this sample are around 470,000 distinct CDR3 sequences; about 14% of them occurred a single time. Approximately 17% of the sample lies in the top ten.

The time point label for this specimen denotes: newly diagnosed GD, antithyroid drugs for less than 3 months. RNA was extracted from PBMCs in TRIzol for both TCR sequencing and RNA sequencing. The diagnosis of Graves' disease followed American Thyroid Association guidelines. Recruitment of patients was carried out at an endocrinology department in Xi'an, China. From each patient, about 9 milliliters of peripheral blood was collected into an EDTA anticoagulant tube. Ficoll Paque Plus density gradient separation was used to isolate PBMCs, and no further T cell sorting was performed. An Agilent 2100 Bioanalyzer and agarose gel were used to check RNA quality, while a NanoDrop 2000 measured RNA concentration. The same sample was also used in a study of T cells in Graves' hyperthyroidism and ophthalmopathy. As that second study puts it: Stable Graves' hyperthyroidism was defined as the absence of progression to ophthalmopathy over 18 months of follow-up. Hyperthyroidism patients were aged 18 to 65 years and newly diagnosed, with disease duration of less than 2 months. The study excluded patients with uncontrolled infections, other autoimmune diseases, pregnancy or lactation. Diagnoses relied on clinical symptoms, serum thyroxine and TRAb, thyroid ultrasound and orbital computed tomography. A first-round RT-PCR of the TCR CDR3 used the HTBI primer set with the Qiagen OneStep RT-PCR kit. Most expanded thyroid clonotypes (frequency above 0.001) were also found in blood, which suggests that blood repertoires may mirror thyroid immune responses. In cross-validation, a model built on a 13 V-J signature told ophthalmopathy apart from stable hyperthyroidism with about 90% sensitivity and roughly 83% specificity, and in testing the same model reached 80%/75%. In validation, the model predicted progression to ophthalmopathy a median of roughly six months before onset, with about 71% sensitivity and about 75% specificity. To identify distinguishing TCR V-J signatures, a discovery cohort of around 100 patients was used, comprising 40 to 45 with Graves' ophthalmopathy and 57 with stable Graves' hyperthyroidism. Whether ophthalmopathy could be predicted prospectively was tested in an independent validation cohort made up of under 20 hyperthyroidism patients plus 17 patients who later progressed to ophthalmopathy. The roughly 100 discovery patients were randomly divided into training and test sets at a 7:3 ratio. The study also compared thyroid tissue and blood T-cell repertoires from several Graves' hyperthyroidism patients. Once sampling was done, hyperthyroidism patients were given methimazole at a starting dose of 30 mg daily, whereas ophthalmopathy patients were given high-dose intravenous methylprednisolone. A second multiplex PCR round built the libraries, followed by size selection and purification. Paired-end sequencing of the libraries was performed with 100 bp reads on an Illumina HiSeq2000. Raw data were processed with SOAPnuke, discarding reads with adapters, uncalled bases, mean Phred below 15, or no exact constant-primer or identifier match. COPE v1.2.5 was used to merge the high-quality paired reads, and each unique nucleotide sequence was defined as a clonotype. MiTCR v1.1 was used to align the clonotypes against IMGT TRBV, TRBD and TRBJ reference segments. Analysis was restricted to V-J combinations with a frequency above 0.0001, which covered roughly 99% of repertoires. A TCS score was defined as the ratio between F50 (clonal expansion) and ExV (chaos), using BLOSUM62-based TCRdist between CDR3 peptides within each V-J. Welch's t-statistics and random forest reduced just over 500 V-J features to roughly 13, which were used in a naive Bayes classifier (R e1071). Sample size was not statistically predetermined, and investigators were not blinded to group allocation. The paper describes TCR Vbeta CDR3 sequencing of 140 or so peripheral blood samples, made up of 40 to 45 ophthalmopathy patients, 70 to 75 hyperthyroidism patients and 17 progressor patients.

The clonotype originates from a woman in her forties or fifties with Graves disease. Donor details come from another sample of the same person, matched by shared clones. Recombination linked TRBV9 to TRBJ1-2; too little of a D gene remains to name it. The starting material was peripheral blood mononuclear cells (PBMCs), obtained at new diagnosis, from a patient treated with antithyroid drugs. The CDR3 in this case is CASSVLKRHGEADGYTF. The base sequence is TGTGCCAGCAGCGTATTGAAACGGCATGGGGAGGCAGATGGCTACACCTTC.